What follows are 8 T cell receptor beta chains derived from one specimen sequenced in a study of blood T cells in healthy people across ages. With a J-beta primer mix and a sample-barcoded 5' primer, a second PCR ran about 6 to 11 cycles. From the 5' RACE reads, TCRdb called clonotypes with MiXCR, one entry per CDR3 protein. The sample shows about 970,000 distinct CDR3 sequences, 51% of them seen only once. Sample: blood. All receptors come from a woman aged 55-69 years in good health.

The chain carries TRBV3-1 and TRBJ1-1; D possibly corresponds to TRBD1 (5 bases). Germline CDR1 LGHDT, CDR2 YNNKEL (reference sequence). The CDR3 loop spans 13 amino acids. V lost 5 bases to trimming and J lost 10 bases, with 17 bases between them. This CDR3 is CASSTTRGSGAFF. CDR3 nucleotide sequence: TGTGCCAGCAGCACCACTCGGGGGTCCGGAGCTTTCTTT. Drawing the rest from reference TRBV3-1 and TRBJ1-1, the complete variable domain is DTAVSQTPKYLVTQMGNDKSIKCEQNLGHDTMYWYKQDSKKFLKIMFSYNNKELIINETVPNRFSPKSPDKAHLNLHINSLELGDSAVYFCASSTTRGSGAFFGQGTRLTVV.

This rearrangement joins TRBV11-3 to TRBJ2-1, with TRBD2 matching 14 bases. The germline CDR1 and CDR2 sequences are SGHNT and YENEEA. This CDR3 comprises 14 residues. The V and J ends lost 5 bases and 9 bases, in that order; junction bases with no gene match: 3. As DNA, the CDR3 is TGTGCCAGCAGCCGACTAGCGGGAGGGTGTGAGCAGTTCTTC. This codes for CASSRLAGGCEQFF.

The rearrangement links TRBV7-9 to TRBJ2-7, with D possibly TRBD1 on 6 matching bases. This CDR3 contains 12 residues. Germline-derived CDR1 and CDR2 are SEHNR and FQNEAQ (reference sequence). V dropped 5 bases and J dropped 7 bases, with 12 bases sitting between them. CDR3 nucleotide sequence: TGTGCCAGCAGCACTAGGGACAATGAGCAGTACTTC. It encodes CASSTRDNEQYF.

The chain uses TRBV12-3 or TRBV12-4 and TRBJ2-2, with 11 positions matching TRBD1. The CDR3 is 16 amino acids. V shed 5 bases and J 4 bases; nucleotides not matched to a gene: 6. CDR3 sequence reads: CASSKDRGRITGELFF. The CDR3 nucleotides read TGTGCCAGCAGTAAGGACAGGGGGCGCATCACCGGGGAGCTGTTTTTT.

The J gene is TRBJ2-7, the V gene TRBV11-2; a possible D gene is TRBD2 (6 bases). Germline assignment: CDR1 SGHAT and CDR2 FQNNGV. The CDR3 sequence is 16 residues long. V lost 0 bases and J lost 5, with 17 bases in between. CDR3 region: CASSLDSPGGIDEQYF. The CDR3 DNA is TGTGCCAGCAGCTTAGACAGCCCCGGGGGAATTGACGAGCAGTACTTC.

This chain's CDR3 is CASSQDDLAGGPGTDTQYF. The CDR3 nucleotides are TGTGCCAGCAGCCAAGACGACTTAGCGGGAGGGCCGGGTACAGATACGCAGTATTTT. The J gene is TRBJ2-3, the V gene TRBV4-2, with 11 bases matching TRBD2. Per germline, CDR1 LGHNA and CDR2 YNFKEQ. This CDR3 has 19 amino acids. The V gene end was trimmed by 0 bases and the J gene end by 3 bases; junction bases not matched to a gene: 11.

In this sample, this clonotype turned up a few times. The J gene is TRBJ2-3, the V gene TRBV4-2, with TRBD2 matching over 7 bases. CDR3 length: 15 amino acids. J gave up 3 bases and V 5 bases, and 8 bases lay outside the gene matches. Germline V gene sequence: CDR1 LGHNA, CDR2 YNFKEQ. CDR3 region: CASSALAGGTDTQYF. The CDR3, as DNA: TGTGCCAGCAGCGCCTTAGCGGGCGGGACAGATACGCAGTATTTT.

The V and J genes are TRBV6-2 or TRBV6-3 and TRBJ2-5; 8 nucleotides align to TRBD1. Trimming removed 5 bases from V and 5 bases from J; junction bases left unmatched: 16. The germline CDR1 and CDR2 sequences are MNHEY and SVGEGT. The CDR3 has 17 residues. CDR3 sequence reads: CASSDPPDRVNGETQYF. DNA of the CDR3: TGTGCCAGCAGTGACCCACCGGACAGGGTAAACGGGGAGACCCAGTACTTC.